The sequence of this TCR beta chain was determined in a study of breast tumors, draining lymph nodes, adjacent tissues. One entry per CDR3 protein, called by TCRdb with MiXCR from the multiplex PCR reads. The data hold roughly 130,000 distinct CDR3 sequences, with roughly 33% observed a single time. Axillary draining lymph nodes of breast cancer patients supplied the node samples. Study-wide results and caveats: Data only fit, rather than demonstrated, lymph node origin of most tumor T cells. Luminal-like breast cancer showed significantly greater tumor-nontumor repertoire similarity than basal-like breast cancer did. Tumor repertoires ranked between lymph nodes and nontumor tissue in diversity, with V and J gene preferences. Most tumor T cells seemingly derive from lymph node, then expand in tumor.

This clonotype was seen ten or more times. Its antigen is unidentified. The CDR3 consists of 13 residues. Germline CDR1 reads LNHDA; CDR2 reads SQIVND (reference sequence). This TCR came from a female donor with breast cancer. Some clones in this sample may be carry-over from other donors' samples. The chain links TRBV19 to TRBJ1-4, with 8 bases fitting TRBD1. Sample: axillary lymph node tissue. CDR3 sequence: CASRGTGREKLFF. The CDR3 region has the DNA TGTGCGAGTCGCGGGACAGGACGGGAAAAACTGTTTTTT.